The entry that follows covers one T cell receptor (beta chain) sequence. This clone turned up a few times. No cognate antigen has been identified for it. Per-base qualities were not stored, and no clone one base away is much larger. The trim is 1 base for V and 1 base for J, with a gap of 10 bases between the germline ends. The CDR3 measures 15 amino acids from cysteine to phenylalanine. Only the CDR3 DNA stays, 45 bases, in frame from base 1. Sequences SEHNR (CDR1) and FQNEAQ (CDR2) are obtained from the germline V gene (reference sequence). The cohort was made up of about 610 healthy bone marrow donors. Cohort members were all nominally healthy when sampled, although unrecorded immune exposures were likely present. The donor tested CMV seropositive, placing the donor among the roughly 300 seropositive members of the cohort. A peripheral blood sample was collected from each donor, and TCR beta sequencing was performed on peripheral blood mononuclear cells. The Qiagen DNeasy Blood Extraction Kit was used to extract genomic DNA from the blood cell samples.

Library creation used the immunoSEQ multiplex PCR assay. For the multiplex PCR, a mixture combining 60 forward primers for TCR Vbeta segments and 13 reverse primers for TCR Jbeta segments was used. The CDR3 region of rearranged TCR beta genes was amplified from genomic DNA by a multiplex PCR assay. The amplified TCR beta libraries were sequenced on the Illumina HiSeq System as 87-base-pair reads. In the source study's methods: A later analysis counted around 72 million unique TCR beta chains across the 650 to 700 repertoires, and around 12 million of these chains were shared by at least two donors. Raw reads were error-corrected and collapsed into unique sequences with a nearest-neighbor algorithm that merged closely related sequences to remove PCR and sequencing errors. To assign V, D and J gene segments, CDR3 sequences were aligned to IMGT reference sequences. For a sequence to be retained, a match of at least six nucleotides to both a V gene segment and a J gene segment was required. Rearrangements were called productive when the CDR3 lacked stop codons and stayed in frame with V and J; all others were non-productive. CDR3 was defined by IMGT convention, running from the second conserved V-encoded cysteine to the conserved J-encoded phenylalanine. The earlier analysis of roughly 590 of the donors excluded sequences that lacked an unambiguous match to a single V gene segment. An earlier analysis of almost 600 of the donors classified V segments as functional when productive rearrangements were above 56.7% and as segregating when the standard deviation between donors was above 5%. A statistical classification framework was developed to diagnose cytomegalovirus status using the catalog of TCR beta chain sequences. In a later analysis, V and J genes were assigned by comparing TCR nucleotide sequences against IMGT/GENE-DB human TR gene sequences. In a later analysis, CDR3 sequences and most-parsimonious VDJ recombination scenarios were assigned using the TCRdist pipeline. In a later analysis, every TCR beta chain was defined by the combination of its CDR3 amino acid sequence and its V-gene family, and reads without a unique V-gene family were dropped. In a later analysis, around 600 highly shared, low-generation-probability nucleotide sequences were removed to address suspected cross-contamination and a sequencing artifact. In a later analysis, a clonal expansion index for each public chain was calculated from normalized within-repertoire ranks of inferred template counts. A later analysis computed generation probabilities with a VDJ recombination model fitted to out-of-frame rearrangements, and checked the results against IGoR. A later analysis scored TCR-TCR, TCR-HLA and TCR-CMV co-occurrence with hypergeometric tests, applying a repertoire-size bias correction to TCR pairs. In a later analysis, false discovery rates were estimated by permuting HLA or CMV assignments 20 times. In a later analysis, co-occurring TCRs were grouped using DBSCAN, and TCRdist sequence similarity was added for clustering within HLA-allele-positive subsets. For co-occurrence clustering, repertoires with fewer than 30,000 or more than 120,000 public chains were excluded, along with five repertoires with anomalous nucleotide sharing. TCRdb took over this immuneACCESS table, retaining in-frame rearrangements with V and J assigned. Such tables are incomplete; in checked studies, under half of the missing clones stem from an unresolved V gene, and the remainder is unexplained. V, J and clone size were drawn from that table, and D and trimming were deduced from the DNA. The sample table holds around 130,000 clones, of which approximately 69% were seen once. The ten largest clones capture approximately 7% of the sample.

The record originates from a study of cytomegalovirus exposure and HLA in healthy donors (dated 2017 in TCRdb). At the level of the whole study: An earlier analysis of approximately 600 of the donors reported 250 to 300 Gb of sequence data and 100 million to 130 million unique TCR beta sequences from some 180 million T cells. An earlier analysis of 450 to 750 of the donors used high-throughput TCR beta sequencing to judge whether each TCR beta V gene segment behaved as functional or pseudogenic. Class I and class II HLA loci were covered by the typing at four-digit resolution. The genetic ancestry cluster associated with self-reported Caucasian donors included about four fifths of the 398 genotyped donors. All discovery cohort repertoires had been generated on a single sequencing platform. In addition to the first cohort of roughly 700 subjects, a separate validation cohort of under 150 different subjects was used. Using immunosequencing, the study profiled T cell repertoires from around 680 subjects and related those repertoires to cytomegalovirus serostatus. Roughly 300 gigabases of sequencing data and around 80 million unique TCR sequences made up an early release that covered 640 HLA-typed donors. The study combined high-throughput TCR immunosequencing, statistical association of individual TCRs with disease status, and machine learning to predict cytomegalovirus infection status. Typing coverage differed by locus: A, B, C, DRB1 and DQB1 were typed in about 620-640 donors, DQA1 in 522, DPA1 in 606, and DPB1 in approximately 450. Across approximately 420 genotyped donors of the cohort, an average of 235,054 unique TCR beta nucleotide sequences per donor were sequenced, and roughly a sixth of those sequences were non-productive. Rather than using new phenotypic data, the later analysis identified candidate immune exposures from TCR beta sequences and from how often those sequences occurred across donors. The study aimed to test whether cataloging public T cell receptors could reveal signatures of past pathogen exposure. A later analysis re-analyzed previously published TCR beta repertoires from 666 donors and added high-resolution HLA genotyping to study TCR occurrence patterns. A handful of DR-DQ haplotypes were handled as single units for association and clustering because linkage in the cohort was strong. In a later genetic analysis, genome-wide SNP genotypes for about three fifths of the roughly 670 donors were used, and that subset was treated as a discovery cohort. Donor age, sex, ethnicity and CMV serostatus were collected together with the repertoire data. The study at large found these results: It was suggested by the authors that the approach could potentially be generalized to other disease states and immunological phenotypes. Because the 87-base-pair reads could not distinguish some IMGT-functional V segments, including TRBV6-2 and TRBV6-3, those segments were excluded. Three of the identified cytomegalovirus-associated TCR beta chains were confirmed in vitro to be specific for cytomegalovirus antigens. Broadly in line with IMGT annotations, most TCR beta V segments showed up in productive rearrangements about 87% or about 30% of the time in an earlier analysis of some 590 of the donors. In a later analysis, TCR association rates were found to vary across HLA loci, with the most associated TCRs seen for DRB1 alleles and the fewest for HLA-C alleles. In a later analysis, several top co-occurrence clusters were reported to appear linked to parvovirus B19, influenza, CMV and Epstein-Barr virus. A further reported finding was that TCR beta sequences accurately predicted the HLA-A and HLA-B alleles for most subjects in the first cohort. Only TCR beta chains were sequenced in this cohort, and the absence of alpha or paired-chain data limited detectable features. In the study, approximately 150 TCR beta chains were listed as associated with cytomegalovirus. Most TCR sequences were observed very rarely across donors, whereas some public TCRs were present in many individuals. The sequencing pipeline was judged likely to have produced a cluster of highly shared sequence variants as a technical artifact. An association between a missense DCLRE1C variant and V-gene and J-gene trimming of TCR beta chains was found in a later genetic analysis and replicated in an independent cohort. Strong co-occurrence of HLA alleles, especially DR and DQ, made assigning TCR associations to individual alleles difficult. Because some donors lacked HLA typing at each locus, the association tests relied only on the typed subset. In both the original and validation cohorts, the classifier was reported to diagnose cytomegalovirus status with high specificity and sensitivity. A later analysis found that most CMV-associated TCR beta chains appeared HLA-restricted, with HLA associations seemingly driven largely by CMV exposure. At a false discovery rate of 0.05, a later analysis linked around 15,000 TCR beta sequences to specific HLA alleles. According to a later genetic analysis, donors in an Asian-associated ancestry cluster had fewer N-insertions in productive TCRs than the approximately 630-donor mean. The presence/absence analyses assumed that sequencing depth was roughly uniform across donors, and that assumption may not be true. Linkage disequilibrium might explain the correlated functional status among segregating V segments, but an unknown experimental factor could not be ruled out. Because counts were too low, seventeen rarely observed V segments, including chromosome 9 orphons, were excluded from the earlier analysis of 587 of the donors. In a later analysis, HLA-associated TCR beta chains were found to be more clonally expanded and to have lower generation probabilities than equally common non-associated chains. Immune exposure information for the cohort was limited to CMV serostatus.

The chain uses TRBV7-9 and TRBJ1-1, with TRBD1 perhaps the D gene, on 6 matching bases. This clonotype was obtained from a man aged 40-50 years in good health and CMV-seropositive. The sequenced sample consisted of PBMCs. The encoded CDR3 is CASSLGGGANTEAFF. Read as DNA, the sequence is TGTGCCAGCAGCTTAGGTGGGGGCGCGAACACTGAAGCTTTCTTT. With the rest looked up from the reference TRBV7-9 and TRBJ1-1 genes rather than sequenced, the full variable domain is DTGVSQNPRHKITKRGQNVTFRCDPISEHNRLYWYRQTLGQGPEFLTYFQNEAQLEKSRLLSDRFSAERPKGSFSTLEIQRTEQGDSAMYLCASSLGGGANTEAFFGQGTRLTVV.